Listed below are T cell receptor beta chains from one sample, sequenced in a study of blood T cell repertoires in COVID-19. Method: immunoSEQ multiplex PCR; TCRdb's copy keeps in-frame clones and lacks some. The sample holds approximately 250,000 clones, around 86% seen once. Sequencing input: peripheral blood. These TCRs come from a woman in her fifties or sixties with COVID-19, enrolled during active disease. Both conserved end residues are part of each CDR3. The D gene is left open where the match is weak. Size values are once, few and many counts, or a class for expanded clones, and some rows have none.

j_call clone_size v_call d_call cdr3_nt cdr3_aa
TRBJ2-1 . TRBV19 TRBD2 TGTGCCAGTAGTATACGTAGCGGGAGGGGCTTATCCTACAATGAGCAGTTCTTC CASSIRSGRGLSYNEQFF
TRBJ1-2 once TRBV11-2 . TGTGCCAGCAGCTTCGACTCCCACCGGAACTATGGCTACACCTTC CASSFDSHRNYGYTF
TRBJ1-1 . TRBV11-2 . TGTGCCAGCAGCTTAATGAAGGGGACTGAAGCTTTCTTT CASSLMKGTEAFF
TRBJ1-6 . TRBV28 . TGTGCCAGCAGGGTAGGCCAGGGGATATATTCACCCCTCCACTTT CASRVGQGIYSPLHF
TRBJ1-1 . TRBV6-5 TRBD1 TGTGCCAGCAGTCGGGTTGTAGGGGGCCGGACTGAAGCTTTCTTT CASSRVVGGRTEAFF
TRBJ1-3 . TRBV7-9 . TGTGCCAGCAGCTTAAGGGGCGATGGCATCAACCCGGTATATTTT CASSLRGDGINPVYF
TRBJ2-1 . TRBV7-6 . TGTGCCAGCAGCTTCCAAGCGGGTGGCTACAATGAGCAGTTCTTC CASSFQAGGYNEQFF
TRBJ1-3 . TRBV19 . TGTGCCAGTAACCCTACAGGGCGAGGAAACACCATATATTTT CASNPTGRGNTIYF
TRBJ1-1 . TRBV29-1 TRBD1 TGCAGCGACAAGGACAGGTGGGCTGAAGCTTTCTTT CSDKDRWAEAFF
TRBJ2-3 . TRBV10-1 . TGCGCCAGCAGTGAGACTGGAACAGGGTCGTGGGTACCTACTAGCACAGATACGCAGTATTTT CASSETGTGSWVPTSTDTQYF
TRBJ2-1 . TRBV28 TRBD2 TGTGCCAGCACCAAATTGCCGGGGACTAGCGGGAGGGCCAATGAGCAGTTCTTC CASTKLPGTSGRANEQFF
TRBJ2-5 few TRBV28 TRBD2 TGTGCCATTAGCGGGAGCCGCCTGGGCGAGACCCAGTACTTC CAISGSRLGETQYF
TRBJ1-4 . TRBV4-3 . TGCGCCAGCAGCCAAGGATTAGGAAGGGGCCGAGAAAAACTGTTTTTT CASSQGLGRGREKLFF
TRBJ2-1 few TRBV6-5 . TGTGCCAGCAGTCGAGGGCGGAGCTCCTACAATGAGCAGTTCTTC CASSRGRSSYNEQFF
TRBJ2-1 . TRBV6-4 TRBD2 TGTGCCAGCAGTAGGGAGGCGGGAGGTTTAAATGAGCAGTTCTTC CASSREAGGLNEQFF
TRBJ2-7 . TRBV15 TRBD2 TGTGCCACCAGCGAAGCGGGAGGGCCGTACGAGCAGTACTTC CATSEAGGPYEQYF
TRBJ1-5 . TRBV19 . TGTGCCAGTAGTCCAGAGGAGGGGCGCAATCAGCCCCAGCATTTT CASSPEEGRNQPQHF
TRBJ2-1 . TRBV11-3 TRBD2 TGTGCCAGCAGCCTGTTTAGCGGGAGCAATGAGCAGTTCTTC CASSLFSGSNEQFF
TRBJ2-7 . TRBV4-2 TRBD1 TGTGCCAGCAGCCAAGATTCAGGGGGTCGTTCCTACGAGCAGTACTTC CASSQDSGGRSYEQYF
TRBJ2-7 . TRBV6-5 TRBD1 TGTGCCAGCTCCAGGGGGCGGGGTACCTACGAGCAGTACTTC CASSRGRGTYEQYF
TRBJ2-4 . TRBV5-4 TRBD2 TGTGCCAGCAGCCGAACCGGGACTAGAGAAAACATTCAGTACTTC CASSRTGTRENIQYF
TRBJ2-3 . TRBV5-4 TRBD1 TGTGCCAGCAGCTTGACAGTCGGACAGGGAGAGGATACGCAGTATTTT CASSLTVGQGEDTQYF
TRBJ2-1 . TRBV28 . TGTGCCAGCAGCCCAGGGGATCTCAATGAGCAGTTCTTC CASSPGDLNEQFF
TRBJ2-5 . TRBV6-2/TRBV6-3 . TGTGCCAGCAGTAACAAAGAGACCCAGTACTTC CASSNKETQYF
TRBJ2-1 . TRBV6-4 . TGTGCCAGCAGTGGTTCACAGGGAAACAATGAGCAGTTCTTC CASSGSQGNNEQFF
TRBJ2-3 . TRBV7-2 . TGTGCCAGCAGCTTAGGACTAGGCGGCACAGATACGCAGTATTTT CASSLGLGGTDTQYF
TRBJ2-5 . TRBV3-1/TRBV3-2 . TGTGCCAGCAGCCCAGGAGGGTCGGAGACCCAGTACTTC CASSPGGSETQYF
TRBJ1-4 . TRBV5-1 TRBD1 TGCGCCAGCAGCTTAGGGACAGCCGGGTCCGTTGAAAAACTGTTTTTT CASSLGTAGSVEKLFF
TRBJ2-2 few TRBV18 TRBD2 TGTGCCAGCTCACCAGTTCTGGCTAGCGGAGGGAACACCGGGGAGCTGTTTTTT CASSPVLASGGNTGELFF
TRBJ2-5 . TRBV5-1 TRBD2 TGCGCCAGCAGCTCCGAACTAGCGGTTGCCCGGACCCAGTACTTC CASSSELAVARTQYF
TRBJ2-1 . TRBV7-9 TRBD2 TGTGCCAGCAGCTCCCACCTTCGGGGGGGGTACAATGAGCAGTTCTTC CASSSHLRGGYNEQFF
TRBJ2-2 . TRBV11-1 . TGTGCCAGCAGCACTAGAGGGGGGGGCCCCACCGGGGAGCTGTTTTTT CASSTRGGGPTGELFF
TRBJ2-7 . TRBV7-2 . TGTGCCAGCAGCTTGGCCGGGACTTACTCCTACGAGCAGTACTTC CASSLAGTYSYEQYF
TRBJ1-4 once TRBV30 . TGTGCCTGGAGTAGGGGCACTAATGAAAAACTGTTTTTT CAWSRGTNEKLFF
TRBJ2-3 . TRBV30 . TGTGCCTGGAGTGTAGGTAGCGCGCTAATTACAGATACGCAGTATTTT CAWSVGSALITDTQYF
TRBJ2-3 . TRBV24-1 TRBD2 TGTGCCACCAGTGATGCGACTAGCGGGAGGGTTAATACGCAGTATTTT CATSDATSGRVNTQYF
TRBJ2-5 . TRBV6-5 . TGTGCCAGCAGTCTTACGACAGTGACCACAGAGACCCAGTACTTC CASSLTTVTTETQYF
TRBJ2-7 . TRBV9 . TGTGCCAGCAGCGTAAGCGCAACCTCCTACGAGCAGTACTTC CASSVSATSYEQYF
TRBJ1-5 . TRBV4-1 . TGCGCCAGCAGCCAAGGAGGTGCGCGAAGCAATCAGCCCCAGCATTTT CASSQGGARSNQPQHF
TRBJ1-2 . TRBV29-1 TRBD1 TGCAGCGTTTCCGGACAGGTTTTGTATGGCTACACCTTC CSVSGQVLYGYTF
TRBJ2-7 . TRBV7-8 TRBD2 TGTGCCAGCAGCCCAAGGACTAGCGGTGGCTACGAGCAGTACTTC CASSPRTSGGYEQYF
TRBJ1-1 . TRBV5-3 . TGTGCCAGAAGGGGGAGAGCTCAGGACAGAAGGACGGACACTGAAGCTTTCTTT CARRGRAQDRRTDTEAFF
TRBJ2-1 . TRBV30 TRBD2 TGTGCCTGGAGCGAACTAGCGCAAGAGCAGTTCTTC CAWSELAQEQFF
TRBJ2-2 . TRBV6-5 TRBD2 TGTGCCAGCAGTCCTAGCGGGATCGGGGAGCTGTTTTTT CASSPSGIGELFF
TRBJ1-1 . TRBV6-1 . TGTGCCAGCAGTGAAGATCTGGCCGCTTTCTTT CASSEDLAAFF
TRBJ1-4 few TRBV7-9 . TGTGCCAGCAGTCCAGGGACATCAACTAATGAAAAACTGTTTTTT CASSPGTSTNEKLFF
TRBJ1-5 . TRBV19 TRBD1 TGTGCCAGTAGTCGAGGGACAGGGCGGGCCAATCAGCCCCAGCATTTT CASSRGTGRANQPQHF
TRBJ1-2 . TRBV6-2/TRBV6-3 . TGTGCCAGCAGTTACGACGGACAGTATGGCTACACCTTC CASSYDGQYGYTF
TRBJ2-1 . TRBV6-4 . TGTGCCAGCAGTGACCAGCGGAGCCCGCCCGATGAGCAGTTCTTC CASSDQRSPPDEQFF
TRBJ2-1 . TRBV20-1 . TGCAGTGCTAGCAACAATGAGCAGTTCTTC CSASNNEQFF
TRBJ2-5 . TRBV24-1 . TGTGCCACCAGTGATCGGGGAGAGACCCAGTACTTC CATSDRGETQYF
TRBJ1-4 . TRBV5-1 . TGCGCCAGCAGCTCCCCCCCTGGGGGGAGAACAACTAATGAAAAACTGTTTTTT CASSSPPGGRTTNEKLFF
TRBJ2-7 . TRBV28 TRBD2 TGTGCCAGCAGTTTCAGGGACTATTTAAAGATCTACGAGCAGTACTTC CASSFRDYLKIYEQYF
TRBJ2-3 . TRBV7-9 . TGTGCCAGCAGTCCACGGGGAACTCCAGACACAGATACGCAGTATTTT CASSPRGTPDTDTQYF
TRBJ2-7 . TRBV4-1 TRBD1 TGCGCCAGCAGCCAAGGACGGTCGGGGACAGGGGCACCCTACGAGCAGTACTTC CASSQGRSGTGAPYEQYF
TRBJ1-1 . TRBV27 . TGTGCCAGCAGTCGCAGTCAGGGTAGGACTGAAGCTTTCTTT CASSRSQGRTEAFF
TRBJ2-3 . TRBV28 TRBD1 TGTGCCAGCAGTCCTGGGACAGGCGACAAGGATACGCAGTATTTT CASSPGTGDKDTQYF
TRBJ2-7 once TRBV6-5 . TGTGCCAGCAGTTACTTGGACAAACAGTACGAGCAGTACTTC CASSYLDKQYEQYF
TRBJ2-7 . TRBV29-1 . TGCAGCGTTGAAGTCGGCGGGTACTACGAGCAGTACTTC CSVEVGGYYEQYF